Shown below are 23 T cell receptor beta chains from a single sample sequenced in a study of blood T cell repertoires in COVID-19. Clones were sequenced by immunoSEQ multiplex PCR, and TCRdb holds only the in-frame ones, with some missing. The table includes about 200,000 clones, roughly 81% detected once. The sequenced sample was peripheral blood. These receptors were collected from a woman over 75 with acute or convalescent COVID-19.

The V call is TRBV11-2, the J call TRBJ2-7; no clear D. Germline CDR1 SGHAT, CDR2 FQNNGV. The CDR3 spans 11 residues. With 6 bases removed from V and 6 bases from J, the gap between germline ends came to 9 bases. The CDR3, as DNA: TGTGCCAGCAGAAACTGGGCCGAGCAGTACTTC. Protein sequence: CASRNWAEQYF.

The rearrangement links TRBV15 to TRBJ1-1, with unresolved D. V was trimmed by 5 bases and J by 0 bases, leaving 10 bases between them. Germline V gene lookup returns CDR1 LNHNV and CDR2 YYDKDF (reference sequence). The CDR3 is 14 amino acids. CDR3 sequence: CATSELTVNTEAFF. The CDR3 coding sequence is TGTGCCACCAGCGAATTAACAGTGAACACTGAAGCTTTCTTT.

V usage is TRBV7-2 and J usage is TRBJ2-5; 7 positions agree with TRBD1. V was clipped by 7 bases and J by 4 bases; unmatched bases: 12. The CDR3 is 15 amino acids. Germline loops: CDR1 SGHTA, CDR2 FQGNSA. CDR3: CASIPSRGGRETQYF. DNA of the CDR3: TGTGCCAGCATCCCTTCGAGAGGGGGCAGAGAGACCCAGTACTTC.

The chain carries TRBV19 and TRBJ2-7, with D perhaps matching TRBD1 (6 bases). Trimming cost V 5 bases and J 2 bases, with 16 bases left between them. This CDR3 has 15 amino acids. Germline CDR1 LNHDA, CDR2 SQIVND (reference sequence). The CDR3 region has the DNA TGTGCCAGTAGTCCCGGGACAACTCGGACCTACGAGCAGTACTTC. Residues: CASSPGTTRTYEQYF.

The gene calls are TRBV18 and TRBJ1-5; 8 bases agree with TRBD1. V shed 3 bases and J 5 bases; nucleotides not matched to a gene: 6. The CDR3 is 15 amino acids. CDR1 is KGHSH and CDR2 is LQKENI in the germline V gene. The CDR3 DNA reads TGTGCCAGCTCACCGCGGACAGGGCGCGATCAGCCCCAGCATTTT. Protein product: CASSPRTGRDQPQHF. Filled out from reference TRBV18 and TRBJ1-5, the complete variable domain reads NAGVMQNPRHLVRRRGQEARLRCSPMKGHSHVYWYRQLPEEGLKFMVYLQKENIIDESGMPKERFSAEFPKEGPSILRIQQVVRGDSAAYFCASSPRTGRDQPQHFGDGTRLSIL.

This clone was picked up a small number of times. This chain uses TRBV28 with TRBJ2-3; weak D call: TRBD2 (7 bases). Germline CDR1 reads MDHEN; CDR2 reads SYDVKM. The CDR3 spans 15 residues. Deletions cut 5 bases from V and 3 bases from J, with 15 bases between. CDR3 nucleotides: TGTGCCAGCAGTCCTACAGGGAGGGGGACAGATACGCAGTATTTT. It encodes CASSPTGRGTDTQYF.

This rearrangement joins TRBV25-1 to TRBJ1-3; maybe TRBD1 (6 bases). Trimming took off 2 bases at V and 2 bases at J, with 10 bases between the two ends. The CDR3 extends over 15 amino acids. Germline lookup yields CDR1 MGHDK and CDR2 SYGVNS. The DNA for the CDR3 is TGTGCCAGCAGTGAAAGCGGGGGCCCTGGAAACACCATATATTTT. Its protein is CASSESGGPGNTIYF.

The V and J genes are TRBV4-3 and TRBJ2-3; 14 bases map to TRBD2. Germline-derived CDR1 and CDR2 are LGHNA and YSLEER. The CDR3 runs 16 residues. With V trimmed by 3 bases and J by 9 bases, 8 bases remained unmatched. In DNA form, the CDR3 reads TGCGCCAGCAGCCATGAACCGGGACTAGCGGGAGAGACGCAGTATTTT. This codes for CASSHEPGLAGETQYF.

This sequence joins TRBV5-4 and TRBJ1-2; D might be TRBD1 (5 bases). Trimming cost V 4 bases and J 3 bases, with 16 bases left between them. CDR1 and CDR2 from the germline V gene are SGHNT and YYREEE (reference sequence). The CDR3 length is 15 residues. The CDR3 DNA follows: TGTGCCAGCAGCCCAGTGGTTGACAGTGACTATGGCTACACCTTC. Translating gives CASSPVVDSDYGYTF. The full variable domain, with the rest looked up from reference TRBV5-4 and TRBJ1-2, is ETGVTQSPTHLIKTRGQQVTLRCSSQSGHNTVSWYQQALGQGPQFIFQYYREEENGRGNFPPRFSGLQFPNYSSELNVNALELDDSALYLCASSPVVDSDYGYTFGSGTRLTVV.

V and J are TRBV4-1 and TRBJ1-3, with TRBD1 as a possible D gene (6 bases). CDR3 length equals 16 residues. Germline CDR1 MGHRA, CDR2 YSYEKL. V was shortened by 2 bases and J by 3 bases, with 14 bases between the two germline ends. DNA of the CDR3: TGCGCCAGCAGCCAAAGGACCCAGGGGATTGGAAACACCATATATTTT. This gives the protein CASSQRTQGIGNTIYF.

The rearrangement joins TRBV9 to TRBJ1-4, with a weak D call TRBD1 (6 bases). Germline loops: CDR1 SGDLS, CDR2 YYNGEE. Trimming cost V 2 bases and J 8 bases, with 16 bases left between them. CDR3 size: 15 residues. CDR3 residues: CASSVGQLEDEKLFF. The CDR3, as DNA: TGTGCCAGCAGCGTCGGACAGTTAGAGGACGAAAAACTGTTTTTT.

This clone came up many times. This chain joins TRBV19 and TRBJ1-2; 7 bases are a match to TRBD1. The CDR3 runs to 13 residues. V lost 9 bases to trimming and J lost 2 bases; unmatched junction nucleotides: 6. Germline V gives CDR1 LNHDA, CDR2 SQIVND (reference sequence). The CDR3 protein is CASWTGPNYGYTF. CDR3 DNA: TGTGCCAGCTGGACAGGTCCAAACTATGGCTACACCTTC.

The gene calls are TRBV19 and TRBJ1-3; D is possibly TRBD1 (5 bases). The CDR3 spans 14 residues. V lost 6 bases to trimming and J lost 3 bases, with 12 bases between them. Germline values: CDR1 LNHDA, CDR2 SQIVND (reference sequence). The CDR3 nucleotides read TGTGCCAGTAGATCCGGGGGTTATGGAAACACCATATATTTT. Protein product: CASRSGGYGNTIYF.

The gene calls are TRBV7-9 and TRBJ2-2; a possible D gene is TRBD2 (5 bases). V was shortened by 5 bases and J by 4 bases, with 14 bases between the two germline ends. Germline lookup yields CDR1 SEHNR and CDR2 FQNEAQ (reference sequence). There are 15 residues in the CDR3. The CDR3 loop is CASSPQRKATGELFF. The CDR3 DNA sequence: TGTGCCAGCAGCCCTCAGCGGAAAGCCACCGGGGAGCTGTTTTTT.

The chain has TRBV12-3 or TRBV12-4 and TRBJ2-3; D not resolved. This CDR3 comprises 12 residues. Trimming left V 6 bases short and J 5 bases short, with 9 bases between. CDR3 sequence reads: CASSPSLDTQYF. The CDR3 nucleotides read TGTGCCAGCAGCCCCTCCCTAGATACGCAGTATTTT.

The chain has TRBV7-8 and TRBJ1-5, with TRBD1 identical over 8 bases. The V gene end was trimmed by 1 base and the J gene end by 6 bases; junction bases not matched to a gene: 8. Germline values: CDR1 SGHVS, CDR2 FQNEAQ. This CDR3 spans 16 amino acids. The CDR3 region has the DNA TGTGCCAGCAGCTTAGAAGGGGGACAGGTGCCTCAGCCCCAGCATTTT. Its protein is CASSLEGGQVPQPQHF.

CDR3 region: CASSQGVGLAGEVDTQYF. The CDR3 DNA reads TGTGCCAGCAGCCAAGGAGTAGGTCTAGCGGGAGAGGTAGATACGCAGTATTTT. The chain is built from TRBV28 and TRBJ2-3, with 10 bases lining up with TRBD2. Germline CDR1 reads MDHEN; CDR2 reads SYDVKM. CDR3 length: 18 residues. The junction had 17 bases not matched to a gene; V was cut back by 6 bases and J by 5 bases.

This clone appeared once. The CDR3 here is CAWSGTGMDNSPLHF. CDR3 DNA: TGTGCCTGGAGCGGGACAGGGATGGATAATTCACCCCTCCACTTT. The rearrangement joins TRBV30 to TRBJ1-6; 9 bases map to TRBD1. With V trimmed by 3 bases and J by 5 bases, 5 bases remained unmatched. This CDR3 spans 15 amino acids. CDR1 is GTSNPN, CDR2 SVGIG, per germline (reference sequence).

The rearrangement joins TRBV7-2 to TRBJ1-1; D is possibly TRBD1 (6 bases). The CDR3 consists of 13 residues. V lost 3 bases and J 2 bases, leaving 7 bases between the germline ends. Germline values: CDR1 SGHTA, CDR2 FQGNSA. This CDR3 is CASSLDSNTEAFF. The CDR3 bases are TGTGCCAGCAGCTTGGACAGTAACACTGAAGCTTTCTTT.

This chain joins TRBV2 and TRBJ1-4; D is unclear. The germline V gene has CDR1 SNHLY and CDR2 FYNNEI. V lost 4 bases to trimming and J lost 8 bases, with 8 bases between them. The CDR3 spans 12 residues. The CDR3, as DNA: TGTGCCAGCAGTGTACAGACCGAAAAACTGTTTTTT. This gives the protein CASSVQTEKLFF.

The CDR3 loop reads CASSLRGQGADEQFF. The CDR3 region has the DNA TGCGCCAGCAGCTTGCGGGGACAGGGGGCTGATGAGCAGTTCTTC. The chain couples TRBV5-1 to TRBJ2-1, with TRBD1 matching 12 bases. Trimming took 1 base from V and 8 from J; bases not matched to a gene: 4. CDR3 size: 15 residues. Per the germline V gene, CDR1 is SGHRS and CDR2 is YFSETQ. The whole variable domain, remainder taken from reference TRBV5-1 and TRBJ2-1, is KAGVTQTPRYLIKTRGQQVTLSCSPISGHRSVSWYQQTPGQGLQFLFEYFSETQRNKGNFPGRFSGRQFSNSRSEMNVSTLELGDSALYLCASSLRGQGADEQFFGPGTRLTVL.

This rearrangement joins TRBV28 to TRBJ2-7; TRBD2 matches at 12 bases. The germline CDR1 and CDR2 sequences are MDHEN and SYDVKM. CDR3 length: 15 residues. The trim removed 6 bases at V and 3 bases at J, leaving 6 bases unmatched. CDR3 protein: CASRITSGRNYEQYF. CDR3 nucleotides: TGTGCCAGCAGAATTACTAGCGGGAGGAACTACGAGCAGTACTTC.

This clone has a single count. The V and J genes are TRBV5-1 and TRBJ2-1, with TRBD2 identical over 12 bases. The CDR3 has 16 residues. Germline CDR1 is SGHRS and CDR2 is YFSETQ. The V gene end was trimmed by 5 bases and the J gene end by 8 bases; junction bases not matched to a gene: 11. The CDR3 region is CASRDRLAGEGDEQFF. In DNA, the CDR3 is TGCGCCAGCAGAGACCGACTAGCGGGAGAAGGCGATGAGCAGTTCTTC.